This TCR beta chain was obtained from a study of tumor-infiltrating lymphocytes in localized non-small cell lung cancer. Study results and limitations: IM1 and IM2 tumors showed no difference in T-cell fraction.

This clone was found once. Its antigen is as yet unknown. The ends were cut back, 1 base at V and 9 bases at J, with 12 bases in the middle. This CDR3 is built from 13 residues. The germline V gene has CDR1 GTSNPN and CDR2 SVGIG (reference sequence). Assay used: immunoSEQ multiplex PCR; TCRdb lists only in-frame clones, some missing. The sample has fewer than 20,000 clones; over 75% are singletons. This receptor was identified in a human donor with non-small cell lung cancer. Sequenced: uninvolved lung tissue not adjacent to the tumor. The chain recombines TRBV30 with TRBJ1-4; D is unresolved. The CDR3 DNA is TGTGCCTGGAGTGATCAAACGAGGAAAAAACTGTTTTTT. It codes for CAWSDQTRKKLFF.